This passage covers 24 T cell receptor beta chains from one sample sequenced in a study of T cell changes during pregnancy in multiple sclerosis. The table came from immunoSEQ multiplex PCR; TCRdb's copy has only in-frame clones and leaves some out. This sample carries around 120,000 clones, approximately 93% of them seen once, and the ten largest clones take about 3.5%. The input for sequencing was peripheral blood, taken after pregnancy. These receptor sequences come from a female donor with multiple sclerosis, enrolled in a pregnancy study.

The rearrangement uses TRBV18 and TRBJ1-3; D call uncertain. The CDR3 spans 16 residues. Trimming shortened V by 1 base and J by 4 bases, and 14 bases separated the two germline ends. Germline lookup yields CDR1 KGHSH and CDR2 LQKENI. The CDR3 loop reads CASSPRAREPGNTIYF. Here the CDR3 DNA reads TGTGCCAGCTCACCACGAGCCCGGGAGCCAGGAAACACCATATATTTT.

This clone appeared a single time. J is TRBJ1-3 and V is TRBV19; D is undetermined. Germline V CDR1 and CDR2: LNHDA, SQIVND (reference sequence). The V end was cut by 4 bases, the J end by 0 bases, with 7 bases between. The CDR3 covers 14 residues. The CDR3 here is CASSKQHSGNTIYF. In DNA form, the CDR3 reads TGTGCCAGTAGTAAACAGCACTCTGGAAACACCATATATTTT.

The rearrangement joins TRBV5-4 to TRBJ2-1, with no clear D. The CDR3 extends over 11 amino acids. Germline lookup yields CDR1 SGHNT and CDR2 YYREEE (reference sequence). V lost 4 bases and J 8 bases, leaving 7 bases between the germline ends. The CDR3 DNA follows: TGTGCCAGCAGCAGCACCGATGAGCAGTTCTTC. It translates to CASSSTDEQFF.

The chain joins TRBV11-2 to TRBJ2-5; 8 bases fit TRBD2. The CDR3 covers 15 residues. V trimming: 2 bases; J trimming: 8 bases; junction bases outside the gene matches: 10. The V gene's germline CDR1 is SGHAT and CDR2 FQNNGV. CDR3 region: CASSLLAGPEGTQYF. The CDR3 DNA follows: TGTGCCAGCAGCTTACTAGCGGGTCCCGAAGGTACCCAGTACTTC. Full variable domain (remainder filled in from reference TRBV11-2 and TRBJ2-5): EAGVAQSPRYKIIEKRQSVAFWCNPISGHATLYWYQQILGQGPKLLIQFQNNGVVDDSQLPKDRFSAERLKGVDSTLKIQPAKLEDSAVYLCASSLLAGPEGTQYFGPGTRLLVL.

This chain joins TRBV9 and TRBJ1-6; TRBD1 matches at 9 bases. With V trimmed by 3 bases and J by 4 bases, 5 bases remained unmatched. Looked up from germline, CDR1 is SGDLS and CDR2 is YYNGEE. This CDR3 has 16 residues. CDR3 amino acids: CASSETGGGYNSPLHF. CDR3 in DNA: TGTGCCAGCAGCGAAACAGGGGGCGGTTATAATTCACCCCTCCACTTT.

A single count supports this clone. The genes are TRBV6-5 and TRBJ1-2; 9 nucleotides agree with TRBD1. Per germline, CDR1 MNHEY and CDR2 SVGAGI. This CDR3 contains 15 residues. Trimming cost V 6 bases and J 5 bases; bases outside gene matches: 10. The DNA for the CDR3 is TGTGCCAGCAGCTCCGGGACAGGGATCGGTTATGGCTACACCTTC. It codes for CASSSGTGIGYGYTF.

The CDR3 sequence: CASSFGDRRTATDTQYF. As DNA, the CDR3 is TGCGCCAGCAGCTTCGGGGATCGGCGGACAGCCACAGATACGCAGTATTTT. The chain employs TRBV5-1 and TRBJ2-3; D may be TRBD1 (6 bases). CDR1 SGHRS and CDR2 YFSETQ come from the germline V gene. V shed 2 bases and J shed 2 bases, with 18 bases lying between them. This CDR3 comprises 17 residues. Full variable domain (remainder filled in from reference TRBV5-1 and TRBJ2-3): KAGVTQTPRYLIKTRGQQVTLSCSPISGHRSVSWYQQTPGQGLQFLFEYFSETQRNKGNFPGRFSGRQFSNSRSEMNVSTLELGDSALYLCASSFGDRRTATDTQYFGPGTRLTVL.

The genes are TRBV15 and TRBJ1-2; 7 bases map to TRBD1. The J segment lost 5 bases and the V segment lost 0 bases, leaving 12 bases of the junction unmatched. The CDR3 consists of 17 residues. Germline V gene lookup returns CDR1 LNHNV and CDR2 YYDKDF (reference sequence). This chain's CDR3 is CATSRERRQGFYYGYTF. In nucleotides, the CDR3 is TGTGCCACCAGCAGAGAGAGAAGACAGGGCTTCTATTATGGCTACACCTTC.

In this sample, this clone turned up once. The chain has TRBV5-1 and TRBJ2-2; the match to TRBD1 covers 7 bases. V gave up 4 bases and J gave up 0 bases; unmatched junction bases: 12. The CDR3 has 18 amino acids. From germline, CDR1 is SGHRS and CDR2 YFSETQ. CDR3 in amino acids: CASSLLGQLLPNTGELFF. Written as DNA, the CDR3 is TGCGCCAGCAGCCTACTGGGACAGCTACTACCGAACACCGGGGAGCTGTTTTTT.

The rearrangement joins TRBV9 to TRBJ1-3; 9 nucleotides agree with TRBD1. CDR1 SGDLS and CDR2 YYNGEE come from the germline V gene. V lost 0 bases, J lost 0 bases, and 4 bases stayed unmatched. CDR3 length: 17 amino acids. The CDR3 here is CASSVVGTGRSGNTIYF. The CDR3 DNA reads TGTGCCAGCAGCGTAGTTGGGACAGGGCGCTCTGGAAACACCATATATTTT.

The rearrangement uses TRBV2 and TRBJ1-5; 7 bases line up with TRBD1. There are 15 residues in the CDR3. V lost 6 bases, J lost 1 base, and 6 bases stayed unmatched. The germline CDR1 and CDR2 sequences are SNHLY and FYNNEI. The CDR3, as DNA: TGTGCCAGCAGCGACAGGGAAGTGAGCAATCAGCCCCAGCATTTT. Translating gives CASSDREVSNQPQHF.

The J gene is TRBJ1-1, the V gene TRBV5-4; weak D call: TRBD1 (6 bases). The CDR3 runs 15 residues. Germline V lookup: CDR1 SGHNT, CDR2 YYREEE (reference sequence). V was trimmed by 0 bases and J by 5 bases, leaving 14 bases between them. CDR3 region: CASSLAGRGDTEAFF. The CDR3 DNA reads TGTGCCAGCAGCTTGGCCGGCAGGGGTGATACTGAAGCTTTCTTT.

This clone was seen a single time. The chain couples TRBV19 to TRBJ1-2; 10 bases map to TRBD1. From germline, CDR1 is LNHDA and CDR2 SQIVND (reference sequence). CDR3 length: 13 amino acids. The trim removed 7 bases at V and 8 bases at J, leaving 7 bases unmatched. The CDR3 DNA reads as TGTGCCAGTACCCAGGGACAGGGGTTGGGCTACACCTTC. Amino acids: CASTQGQGLGYTF. Full variable domain (missing parts from reference TRBV19 and TRBJ1-2): DGGITQSPKYLFRKEGQNVTLSCEQNLNHDAMYWYRQDPGQGLRLIYYSQIVNDFQKGDIAEGYSVSREKKESFPLTVTSAQKNPTAFYLCASTQGQGLGYTFGSGTRLTVV.

This clone was seen only once. The V call is TRBV7-3, the J call TRBJ2-1, with 7 bases identical to TRBD2. V shed 1 base, J shed 7 bases, and the junction held 7 bases outside the gene matches. CDR3 length: 15 residues. Germline CDR1 and CDR2: SGHTA and FQGTGA. Here the CDR3 reads CASSLNWARGNEQFF. The CDR3 coding sequence is TGTGCCAGCAGCTTAAACTGGGCGCGGGGGAATGAGCAGTTCTTC. Together with reference TRBV7-3 and TRBJ2-1, the CDR3 gives the full variable domain: GAGVSQTPSNKVTEKGKYVELRCDPISGHTALYWYRQSLGQGPEFLIYFQGTGAADDSGLPNDRFFAVRPEGSVSTLKIQRTERGDSAVYLCASSLNWARGNEQFFGPGTRLTVL.

The chain recombines TRBV19 with TRBJ1-6, with D maybe TRBD1 (5 bases). This CDR3 contains 19 residues. Trimming removed 2 bases at V and 9 bases at J, with 26 bases between. Looked up from germline, CDR1 is LNHDA and CDR2 is SQIVND (reference sequence). The CDR3 sequence: CASSIRPEPSSGLGSPLHF. The CDR3 DNA is TGTGCCAGTAGTATAAGGCCCGAACCCTCCTCAGGGCTTGGTTCACCCCTCCACTTT.

The V call is TRBV5-1, the J call TRBJ1-6; D is unresolved. V lost 0 bases, J lost 6 bases, and 7 bases lay in between. The CDR3 length is 14 residues. The germline V gene encodes CDR1 SGHRS and CDR2 YFSETQ. CDR3 sequence: CASSLGDRNSPLHF. In DNA, the CDR3 is TGCGCCAGCAGCTTGGGAGATCGTAATTCACCCCTCCACTTT.

This chain joins TRBV4-1 and TRBJ2-7; 7 bases are a match to TRBD1. V lost 0 bases and J lost 0; bases outside the gene matches: 14. The germline V gene has CDR1 MGHRA and CDR2 YSYEKL. This CDR3 is 19 amino acids long. The CDR3 region has the DNA TGCGCCAGCAGCCAAGATTCCGAGGACAGGATTAAGACCTCCTACGAGCAGTACTTC. Encoded protein: CASSQDSEDRIKTSYEQYF.

This chain uses TRBV7-3 with TRBJ2-2; 10 bases are shared with TRBD2. Germline V gene lookup returns CDR1 SGHTA and CDR2 FQGTGA. The CDR3 covers 17 residues. V lost 0 bases to trimming and J lost 7 bases; unmatched junction nucleotides: 8. For the CDR3, the DNA is TGTGCCAGCAGCTTAACTAGGAGCGGGGGGGCTATCGGGGAGCTGTTTTTT. Translating gives CASSLTRSGGAIGELFF.

This sequence joins TRBV5-4 and TRBJ1-1; unclear D gene. V shed 3 bases and J shed 2 bases, with 8 bases lying between them. Germline CDR1 and CDR2: SGHNT and YYREEE (reference sequence). This CDR3 spans 13 amino acids. The CDR3 nucleotides are TGTGCCAGCAGCTCAACAGACAACACTGAAGCTTTCTTT. It codes for CASSSTDNTEAFF.

In this sample, this clone turned up a few times. This sequence joins TRBV10-3 and TRBJ2-7; 9 positions agree with TRBD1. Germline V CDR1 and CDR2: ENHRY, SYGVKD. The CDR3 covers 14 residues. The J segment lost 7 bases and the V segment lost 7 bases, leaving 11 bases of the junction unmatched. The CDR3 DNA sequence: TGTGCCATCAAAGATGGGACAGGGACCCGGGAGCAGTACTTC. As protein: CAIKDGTGTREQYF.

The rearrangement joins TRBV5-4 to TRBJ1-1; 10 positions agree with TRBD1. The CDR3 is 16 amino acids. V was clipped by 0 bases and J by 4 bases; unmatched bases: 6. The germline gives CDR1 SGHNT, CDR2 YYREEE (reference sequence). Written as DNA, the CDR3 is TGTGCCAGCAGCTTGGGGACAGGGGGAGGTGGCACTGAAGCTTTCTTT. Its protein is CASSLGTGGGGTEAFF. The complete variable domain, with remaining parts taken from reference TRBV5-4 and TRBJ1-1, reads ETGVTQSPTHLIKTRGQQVTLRCSSQSGHNTVSWYQQALGQGPQFIFQYYREEENGRGNFPPRFSGLQFPNYSSELNVNALELDDSALYLCASSLGTGGGGTEAFFGQGTRLTVV.

The rearrangement uses TRBV5-4 and TRBJ1-1, with D uncertain. Between the trimmed V and J ends, which lost 0 bases and 2 bases, there was a span of 11 bases. Germline-derived CDR1 and CDR2 are SGHNT and YYREEE (reference sequence). This CDR3 has 15 residues. CDR3 region: CASSLVENSNTEAFF. The CDR3 region has the DNA TGTGCCAGCAGCTTGGTTGAGAACAGTAACACTGAAGCTTTCTTT.

The chain is built from TRBV4-1 and TRBJ1-6; 8 nucleotides align to TRBD1. The ends lost 4 bases at V and 12 bases at J; junction bases unmatched: 8. Germline lookup yields CDR1 MGHRA and CDR2 YSYEKL. This CDR3 has 14 residues. Written as DNA, the CDR3 is TGCGCCAGCAGCCGTGCGGGACAGGCAGAACCCCTCCACTTT. Protein product: CASSRAGQAEPLHF.

The rearrangement links TRBV6-5 to TRBJ1-1; tentative D call: TRBD1 (5 bases). Deletions cut 2 bases from V and 4 bases from J, with 14 bases between. Germline V CDR1 and CDR2: MNHEY, SVGAGI. This CDR3 contains 15 residues. CDR3 residues: CASSYQVGGVTEAFF. Written as DNA, the CDR3 is TGTGCCAGCAGTTACCAGGTCGGGGGGGTCACTGAAGCTTTCTTT.